The source of this T cell receptor (beta chain) is a study of shared clonotypes between healthy human individuals. As for the study in general: Those who served as donors were a couple of women and a few men between the ages of 18 and 49.

Selected positively for CCR7 and CD45RO-negative, naive CD8 cells excluded terminally differentiated effector memory CD45RA+ cells. Using immunoSEQ multiplex PCR, the repertoire was profiled, and TCRdb retains in-frame clones only, with some absent. The sample contains hundreds of thousands of clones, 95% to 98% of which appear only once. Germline values: CDR1 SNHLY, CDR2 FYNNEI. This CDR3 has 13 amino acids. V gave up 8 bases and J gave up 0 bases, with 11 bases separating them. The rearrangement uses TRBV2 and TRBJ2-7, with D tentatively TRBD2 (5 bases). Sequenced input: naive CD8+ T cells sorted from blood. The receptor was derived from a man aged 25-45 years in good health. CDR3 sequence (DNA): TGTGCCAGCCGACTACGGATCTCCTACGAGCAGTACTTC. It encodes CASRLRISYEQYF.